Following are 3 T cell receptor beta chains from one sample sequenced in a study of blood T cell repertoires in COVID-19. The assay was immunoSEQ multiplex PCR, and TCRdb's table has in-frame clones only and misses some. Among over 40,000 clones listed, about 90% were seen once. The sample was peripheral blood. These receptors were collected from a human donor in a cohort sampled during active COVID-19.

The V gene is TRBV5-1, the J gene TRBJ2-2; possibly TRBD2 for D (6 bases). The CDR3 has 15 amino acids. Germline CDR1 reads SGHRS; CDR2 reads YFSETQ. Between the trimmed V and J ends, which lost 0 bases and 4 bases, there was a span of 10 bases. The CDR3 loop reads CASSLEVSGTGELFF. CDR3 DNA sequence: TGCGCCAGCAGCTTGGAGGTTAGCGGCACCGGGGAGCTGTTTTTT.

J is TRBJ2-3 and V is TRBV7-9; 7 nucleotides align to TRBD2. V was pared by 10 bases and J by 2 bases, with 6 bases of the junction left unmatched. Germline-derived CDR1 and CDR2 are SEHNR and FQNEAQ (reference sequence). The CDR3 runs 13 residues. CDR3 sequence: CANEAGFTDTQYF. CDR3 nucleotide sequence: TGTGCCAACGAAGCGGGGTTCACAGATACGCAGTATTTT. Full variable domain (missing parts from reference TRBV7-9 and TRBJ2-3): DTGVSQNPRHKITKRGQNVTFRCDPISEHNRLYWYRQTLGQGPEFLTYFQNEAQLEKSRLLSDRFSAERPKGSFSTLEIQRTEQGDSAMYLCANEAGFTDTQYFGPGTRLTVL.

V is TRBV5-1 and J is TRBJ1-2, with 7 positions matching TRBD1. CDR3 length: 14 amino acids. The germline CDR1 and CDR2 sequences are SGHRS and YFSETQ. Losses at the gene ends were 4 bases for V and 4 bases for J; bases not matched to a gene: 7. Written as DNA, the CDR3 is TGCGCCAGCAGCCTTAATACAGGGGCCTATGGCTACACCTTC. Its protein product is CASSLNTGAYGYTF.